The clone carrying this T cell receptor beta chain was picked up many times. The target antigen is unknown. This sample stems from a study of breast tumors, draining lymph nodes, adjacent tissues. TCRdb itself ran the multiplex PCR reads through MiXCR, one entry per CDR3 protein. The sample contains fewer than 80,000 distinct CDR3 sequences, approximately 47% of which appear only once. With 1 base removed from V and 1 base from J, the gap between germline ends came to 13 bases. The germline V gene encodes CDR1 LNHDA and CDR2 SQIVND (reference sequence). The length of the CDR3 is 16 residues. Notes on the study in general: Tumors had less TCR diversity than lymph nodes, more than nontumor tissue. Luminal-like breast cancer showed significantly greater tumor-nontumor repertoire similarity than basal-like breast cancer did.

This TCR was recovered from a female donor with breast cancer. Some clones in this sample may be carry-over from other donors' samples. Sequenced material: breast tumor tissue. The J gene is TRBJ2-5, the V gene TRBV19, with D possibly matching TRBD1 (5 bases). This chain's CDR3 is CASSIVSQGLQETQYF. CDR3 bases: TGTGCCAGTAGTATAGTTAGCCAGGGCCTCCAAGAGACCCAGTACTTC.